The present entry profiles one T cell receptor (beta chain) with its context. Its antigen specificity is not known. Per-base quality was not reported, and no clone a single base away is much larger than it. The data are from a study of cytotoxic CD8 clonotypes in ibrutinib-treated CLL (dated by TCRdb to the early 2020s). About the study as a whole: The cohort included some 14 treatment-naive and ten to twelve relapsed/refractory patients; about 18 were IGHV unmutated. Response samples were obtained after a median of around eleven months of treatment, with a range of roughly 6 to 40 months. Of the 90 or so participants in the trial, about 25 had longitudinal samples available. On average, each sample yielded 255,043 productive templates and tens of thousands of productive rearrangements. Partial responses were observed in approximately 24 patients and complete responses in 2; after a median follow-up of roughly 62 months, remission was maintained in roughly 15 patients and progression was observed in about twelve. Cryopreserved peripheral blood mononuclear cells were collected before treatment, at response, and at either disease progression or sustained remission.

On a MiSeq, deep resolution sequencing aimed for a depth between 1 in 1 million and 1 in 200,000 T cells, with each clonotype covered approximately 10x on average. The immunoSEQ hsTCRB Kit was used to generate TCR beta libraries. Processing in the source paper ran as follows. Data were analyzed with ImmunoSEQ Data Assistant and ImmunoSEQ Analyzer, with V, D and J genes assigned per IMGT definitions. Clonality, with values ranging from 0 to 1, was calculated as one minus the normalized Shannon entropy of productive rearrangement frequencies. Public clonotype analysis was restricted to overrepresented clonotypes comprising at least 0.05% of each patient's repertoire. Repertoires from 10 to 15 age-matched healthy donors in immuneACCESS were used as clonality controls. The source is immuneACCESS, and TCRdb retained only in-frame sequences with V and J called. Part of the clones is not carried over; for the studies checked, unresolved V genes explain less than half of this, and the remainder is unexplained. The DNA gave D and trimming, while V, J and clone size come from that table. The sample table contains 300,000 to 350,000 clones; only one count was recorded for roughly 79% of them. Of the sample, 6.5% to 8.5% is held by the ten largest clones.

Approximately 2 micrograms of genomic DNA were extracted from cryopreserved PBMCs for TCR beta library preparation. Longitudinal blood samples from CLL patients receiving ibrutinib monotherapy were subjected to high-throughput TCR beta sequencing. The patients took part in an open-label, single-center phase 2 trial of ibrutinib monotherapy. Reading from cysteine to phenylalanine, the CDR3 counts 11 amino acids. The DNA shown is the 33-base CDR3, in frame from base 1. Reading the germline V gene gives CDR1 SGHRS and CDR2 YFSETQ. Relative to germline, V is 5 bases shorter and J is 8 bases shorter, with 8 bases between their ends. Study-wide findings and limitations: At baseline, clonality was higher than in age-matched healthy donors and showed a strong correlation with circulating CD8+ T-cell counts. An increase in clonality was observed at ibrutinib response, with clonality remaining stable during sustained remission and falling back toward baseline at progression. Public clonotypes were rare and either contracted or stayed stable during treatment, and the rise in clonality at ibrutinib response reflected the expansion of private clonotypes. Sampling times were not matched between sustained-remission and progressing patients, and lymph node repertoires were not studied.

The rearrangement combines TRBV5-1 with TRBJ2-1; the D gene assignment is ambiguous. Sequencing was performed on PBMCs, taken before ibrutinib treatment. The receptor was derived from a human donor with chronic lymphocytic leukemia. The CDR3 amino acid sequence is: CASRLGHEQFF. The sequenced DNA is TGCGCCAGCAGGCTCGGGCATGAGCAGTTCTTC.